This TCR beta chain derives from a study of technical replicates of blood from a few donors. Method: immunoSEQ multiplex PCR; TCRdb's copy keeps in-frame clones and lacks some. The sample holds over 70,000 clones, approximately 96% seen once. The germline gives CDR1 DFQATT, CDR2 SNEGSKA (reference sequence). The V end lost 2 bases, the J end lost 10 bases, and 8 bases lay between the germline ends. The CDR3 extends over 10 amino acids. This sequence was found in a human donor in good health. The chain carries TRBV20-1 and TRBJ1-1, with D unresolved. Sequencing was carried out using T cells isolated from PBMCs. The CDR3 nucleotides are TGCAGTGCTAGAACGGAGCTAGCTTTCTTT. Its protein product is CSARTELAFF.